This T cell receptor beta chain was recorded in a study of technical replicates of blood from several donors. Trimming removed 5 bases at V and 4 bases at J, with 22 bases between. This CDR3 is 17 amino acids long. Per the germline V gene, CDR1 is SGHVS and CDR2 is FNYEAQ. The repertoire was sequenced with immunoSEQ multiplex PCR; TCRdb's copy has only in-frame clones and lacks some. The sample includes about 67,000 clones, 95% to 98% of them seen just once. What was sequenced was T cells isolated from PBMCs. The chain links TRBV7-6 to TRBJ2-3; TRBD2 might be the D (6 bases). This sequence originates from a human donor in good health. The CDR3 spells CASSQNILGGIPDTQYF. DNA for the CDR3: TGTGCCAGCAGCCAAAACATTTTGGGGGGAATCCCAGATACGCAGTATTTT.